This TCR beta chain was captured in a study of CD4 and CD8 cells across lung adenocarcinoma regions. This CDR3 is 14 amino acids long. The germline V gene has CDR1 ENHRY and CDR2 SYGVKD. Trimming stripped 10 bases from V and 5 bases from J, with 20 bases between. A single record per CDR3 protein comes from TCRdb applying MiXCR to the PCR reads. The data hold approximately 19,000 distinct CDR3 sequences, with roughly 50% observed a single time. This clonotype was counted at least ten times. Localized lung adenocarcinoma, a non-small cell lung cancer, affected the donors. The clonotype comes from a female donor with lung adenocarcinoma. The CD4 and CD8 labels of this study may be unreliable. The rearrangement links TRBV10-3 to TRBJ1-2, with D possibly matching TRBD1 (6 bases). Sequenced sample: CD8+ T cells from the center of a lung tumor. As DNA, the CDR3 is TGTGCCACCCGGATGAGGGGGGGCGCTTATGGCTACACCTTC. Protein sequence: CATRMRGGAYGYTF.